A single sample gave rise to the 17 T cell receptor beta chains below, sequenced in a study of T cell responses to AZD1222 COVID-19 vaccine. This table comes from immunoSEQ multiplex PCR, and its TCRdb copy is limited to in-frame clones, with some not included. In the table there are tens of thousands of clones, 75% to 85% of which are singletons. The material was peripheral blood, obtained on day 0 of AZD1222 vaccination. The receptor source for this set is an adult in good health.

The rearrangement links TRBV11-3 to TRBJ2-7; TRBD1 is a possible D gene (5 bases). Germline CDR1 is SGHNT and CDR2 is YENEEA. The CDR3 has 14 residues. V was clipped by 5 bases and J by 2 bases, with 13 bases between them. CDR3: CASSPPGHPYEQYF. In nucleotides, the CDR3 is TGTGCCAGCAGCCCACCTGGACACCCCTACGAGCAGTACTTC.

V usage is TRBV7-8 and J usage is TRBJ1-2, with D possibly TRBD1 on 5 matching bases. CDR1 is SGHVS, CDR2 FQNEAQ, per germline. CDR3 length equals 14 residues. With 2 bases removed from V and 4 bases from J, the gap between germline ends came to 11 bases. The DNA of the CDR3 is TGTGCCAGCAGCTTAAGGGGCGCCTTCTATGGCTACACCTTC. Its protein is CASSLRGAFYGYTF.

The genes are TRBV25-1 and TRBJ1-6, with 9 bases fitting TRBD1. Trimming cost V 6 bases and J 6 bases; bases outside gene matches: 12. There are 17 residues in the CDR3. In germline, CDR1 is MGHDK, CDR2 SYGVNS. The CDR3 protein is CASRGQGRGQGNSPLHF. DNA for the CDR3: TGTGCCAGCAGGGGACAGGGTAGGGGACAGGGTAATTCACCCCTCCACTTT.

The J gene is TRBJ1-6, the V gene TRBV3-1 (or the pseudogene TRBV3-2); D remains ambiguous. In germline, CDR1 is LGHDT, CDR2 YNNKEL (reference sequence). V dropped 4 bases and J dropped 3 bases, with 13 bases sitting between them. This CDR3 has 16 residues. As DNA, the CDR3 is TGTGCCAGCAGCCCCTCGTCCGGAGGCTATAATTCACCCCTCCACTTT. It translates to CASSPSSGGYNSPLHF.

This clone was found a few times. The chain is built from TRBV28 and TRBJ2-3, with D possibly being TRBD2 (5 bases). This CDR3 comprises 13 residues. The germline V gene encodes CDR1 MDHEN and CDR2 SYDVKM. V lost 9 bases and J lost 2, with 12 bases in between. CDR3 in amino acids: CASGERLTDTQYF. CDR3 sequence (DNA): TGTGCCAGTGGGGAGAGACTCACAGATACGCAGTATTTT.

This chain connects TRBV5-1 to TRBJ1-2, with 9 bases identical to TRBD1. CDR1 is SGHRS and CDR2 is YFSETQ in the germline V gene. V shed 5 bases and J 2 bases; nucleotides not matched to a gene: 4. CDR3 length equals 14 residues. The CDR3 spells CASRDRGGNYGYTF. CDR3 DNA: TGCGCCAGCAGGGACAGGGGAGGGAACTATGGCTACACCTTC.

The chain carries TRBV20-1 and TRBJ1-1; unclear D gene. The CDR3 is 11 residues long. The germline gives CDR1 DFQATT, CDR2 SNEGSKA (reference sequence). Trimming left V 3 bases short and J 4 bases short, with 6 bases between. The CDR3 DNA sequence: TGCAGTGCTAGGGTGAGCACTGAAGCTTTCTTT. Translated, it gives CSARVSTEAFF.

The chain's CDR3 is CASSLRGSTDTQYF. Here the CDR3 DNA reads TGCGCCAGCAGCTTGAGGGGGTCCACAGATACGCAGTATTTT. The chain links TRBV5-1 to TRBJ2-3, with a tentative D call TRBD1 (6 bases). The ends were cut back, 1 base at V and 2 bases at J, with 8 bases in the middle. The CDR3 sequence is 14 residues long. Germline CDR1 and CDR2: SGHRS and YFSETQ.

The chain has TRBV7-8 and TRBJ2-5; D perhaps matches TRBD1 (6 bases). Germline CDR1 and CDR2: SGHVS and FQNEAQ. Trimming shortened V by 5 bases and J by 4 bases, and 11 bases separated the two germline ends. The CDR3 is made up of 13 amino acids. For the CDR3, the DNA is TGTGCCAGCAGCGTAGACAGGTCAGAGACCCAGTACTTC. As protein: CASSVDRSETQYF.

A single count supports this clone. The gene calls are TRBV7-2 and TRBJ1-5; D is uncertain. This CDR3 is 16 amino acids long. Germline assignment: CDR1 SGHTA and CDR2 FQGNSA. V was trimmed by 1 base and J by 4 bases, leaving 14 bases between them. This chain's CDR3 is CASSLGGGRYNQPQHF. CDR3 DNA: TGTGCCAGCAGCTTAGGAGGAGGACGGTATAATCAGCCCCAGCATTTT.

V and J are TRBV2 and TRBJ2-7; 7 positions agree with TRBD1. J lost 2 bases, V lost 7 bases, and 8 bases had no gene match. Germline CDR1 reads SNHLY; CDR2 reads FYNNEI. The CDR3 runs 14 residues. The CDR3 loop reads CASKTTGTTYEQYF. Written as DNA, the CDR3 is TGTGCCAGCAAAACGACAGGGACCACCTACGAGCAGTACTTC.

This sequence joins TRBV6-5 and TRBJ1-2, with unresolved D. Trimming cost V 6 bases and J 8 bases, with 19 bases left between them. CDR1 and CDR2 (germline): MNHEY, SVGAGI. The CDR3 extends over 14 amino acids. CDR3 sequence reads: CASSKQPSWRGYTF. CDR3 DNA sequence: TGTGCCAGCAGCAAACAGCCGTCCTGGAGGGGCTACACCTTC.

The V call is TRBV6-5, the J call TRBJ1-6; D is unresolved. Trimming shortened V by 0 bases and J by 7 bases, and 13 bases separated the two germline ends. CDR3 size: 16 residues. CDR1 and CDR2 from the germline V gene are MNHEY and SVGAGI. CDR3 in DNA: TGTGCCAGCAGTTACTCGAGATTGGCCTTAAATTCACCCCTCCACTTT. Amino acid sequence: CASSYSRLALNSPLHF.

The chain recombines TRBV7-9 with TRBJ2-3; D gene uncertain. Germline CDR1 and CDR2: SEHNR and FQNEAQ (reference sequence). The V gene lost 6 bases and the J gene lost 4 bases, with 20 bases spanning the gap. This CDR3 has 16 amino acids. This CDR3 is CASSPTESRTADTQYF. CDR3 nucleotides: TGTGCCAGCAGTCCCACGGAGTCACGCACGGCAGATACGCAGTATTTT.

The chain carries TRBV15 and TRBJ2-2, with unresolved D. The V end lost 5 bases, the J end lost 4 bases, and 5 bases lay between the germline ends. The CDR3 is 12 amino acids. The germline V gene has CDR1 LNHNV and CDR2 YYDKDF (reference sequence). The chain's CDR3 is CATSWGTGELFF. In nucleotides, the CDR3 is TGTGCCACCAGCTGGGGCACCGGGGAGCTGTTTTTT.

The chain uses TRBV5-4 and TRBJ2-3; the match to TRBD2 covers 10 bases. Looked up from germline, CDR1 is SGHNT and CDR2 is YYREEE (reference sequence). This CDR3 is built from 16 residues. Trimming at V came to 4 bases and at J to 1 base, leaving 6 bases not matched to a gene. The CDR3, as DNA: TGTGCCAGCAGCCCTAGCGGGGGCGGAGGCACAGATACGCAGTATTTT. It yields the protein CASSPSGGGGTDTQYF.

In nucleotides, the CDR3 is TGTGCCAGTAGCATGGCCAACGTCCTGACTTTC. Protein: CASSMANVLTF. The V call is TRBV19, the J call TRBJ2-6; D ambiguous. Germline CDR1 and CDR2: LNHDA and SQIVND (reference sequence). Trimming removed 6 bases at V and 6 bases at J, with 3 bases between. The CDR3 consists of 11 residues.